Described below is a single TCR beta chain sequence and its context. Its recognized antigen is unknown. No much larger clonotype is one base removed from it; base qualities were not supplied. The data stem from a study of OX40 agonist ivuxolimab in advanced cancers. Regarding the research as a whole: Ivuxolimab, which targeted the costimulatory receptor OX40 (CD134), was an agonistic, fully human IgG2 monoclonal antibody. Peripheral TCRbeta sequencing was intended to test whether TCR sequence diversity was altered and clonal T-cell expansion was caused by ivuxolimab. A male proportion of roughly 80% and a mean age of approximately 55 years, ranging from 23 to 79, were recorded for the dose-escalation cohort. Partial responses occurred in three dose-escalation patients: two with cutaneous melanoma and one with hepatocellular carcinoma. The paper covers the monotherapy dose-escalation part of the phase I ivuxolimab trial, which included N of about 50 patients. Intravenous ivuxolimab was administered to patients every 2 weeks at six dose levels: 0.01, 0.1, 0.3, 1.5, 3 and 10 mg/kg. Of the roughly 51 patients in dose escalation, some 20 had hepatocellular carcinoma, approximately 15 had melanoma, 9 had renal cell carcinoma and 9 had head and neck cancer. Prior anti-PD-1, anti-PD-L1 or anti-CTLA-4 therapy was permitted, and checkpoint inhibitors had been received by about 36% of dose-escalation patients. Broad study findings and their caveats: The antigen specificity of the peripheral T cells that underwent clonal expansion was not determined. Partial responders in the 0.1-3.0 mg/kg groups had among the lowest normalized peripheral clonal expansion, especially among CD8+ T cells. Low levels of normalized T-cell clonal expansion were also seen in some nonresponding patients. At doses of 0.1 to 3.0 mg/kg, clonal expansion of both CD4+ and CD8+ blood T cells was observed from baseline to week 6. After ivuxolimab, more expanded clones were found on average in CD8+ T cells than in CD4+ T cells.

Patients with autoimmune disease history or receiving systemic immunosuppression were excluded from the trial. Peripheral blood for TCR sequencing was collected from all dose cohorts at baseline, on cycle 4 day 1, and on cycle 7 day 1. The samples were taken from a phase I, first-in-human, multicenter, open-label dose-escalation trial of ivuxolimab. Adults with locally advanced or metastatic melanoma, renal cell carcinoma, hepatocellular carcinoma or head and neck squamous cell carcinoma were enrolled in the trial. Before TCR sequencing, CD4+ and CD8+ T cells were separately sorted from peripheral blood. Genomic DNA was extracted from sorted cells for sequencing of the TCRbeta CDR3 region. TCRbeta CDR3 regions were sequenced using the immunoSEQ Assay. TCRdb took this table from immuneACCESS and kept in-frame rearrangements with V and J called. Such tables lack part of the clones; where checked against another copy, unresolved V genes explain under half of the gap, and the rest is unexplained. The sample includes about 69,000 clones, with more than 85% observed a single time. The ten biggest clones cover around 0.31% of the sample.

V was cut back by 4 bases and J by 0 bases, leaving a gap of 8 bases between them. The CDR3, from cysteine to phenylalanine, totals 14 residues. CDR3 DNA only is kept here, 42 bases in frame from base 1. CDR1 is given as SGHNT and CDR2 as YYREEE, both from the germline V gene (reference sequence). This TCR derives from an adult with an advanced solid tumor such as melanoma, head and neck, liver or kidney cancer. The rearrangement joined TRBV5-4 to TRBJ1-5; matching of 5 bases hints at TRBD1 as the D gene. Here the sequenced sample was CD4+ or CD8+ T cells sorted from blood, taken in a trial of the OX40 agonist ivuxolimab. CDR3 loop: CASSDGTSNQPQHF. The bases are TGTGCCAGCAGCGACGGGACTAGCAATCAGCCCCAGCATTTT.